This T cell receptor beta chain comes out of a study of T cell responses to AZD1222 COVID-19 vaccine. Study-level results: Females made up more of the donors, who were largely white British, and clonal diversity may have come out too low. Spike was spanned by vaccine-associated CD4 TCRs, with dominance at 160-218 and 743-854.

A single count supports this clone. What it binds is unknown. The data were produced by immunoSEQ multiplex PCR, yet TCRdb's version contains in-frame clones alone and is incomplete. The data show 150,000 to 200,000 clones, just over 90% seen once. The CDR3 covers 14 residues. The junction had 4 bases not matched to a gene; V was cut back by 6 bases and J by 3 bases. The germline CDR1 and CDR2 sequences are ENHRY and SYGVKD. This chain connects TRBV10-3 to TRBJ2-7; 11 bases line up with TRBD2. This TCR derives from an adult in good health. The material was peripheral blood, obtained on day 0 of AZD1222 vaccination. The CDR3 nucleotides read TGTGCCATCAGACCCGGGACTAGCGGCTACGAGCAGTACTTC. Protein product: CAIRPGTSGYEQYF.